This T cell receptor (beta chain) came from a study of blood T cell repertoires in COVID-19. Turning to the study itself: Sites in the United States, Italy and Spain provided acute and convalescent COVID-19 samples. The cDNA or gDNA used as material had been derived from T cells, B-cell-depleted T cells, or PBMCs.

In the source study's methods: Reference gene primer amplification gave nucleated cell count estimates. Measured with immunoSEQ multiplex PCR; TCRdb has only the in-frame clones, and not every one. V and J calls and clone size come straight from that table; D and trimming were deduced from the DNA. Of 75,000 to 100,000 clones in the sample, 80% to 90% were seen once. CDR3 length: 15 amino acids. Trimming stripped 1 base from V and 11 bases from J, with 20 bases between. Germline V gene sequence: CDR1 SGHTA, CDR2 FQGNSA. Source material: peripheral blood. V usage is TRBV7-2 and J usage is TRBJ1-1, with D maybe TRBD1 (6 bases). This clonotype was obtained from a human donor in a cohort sampled during active COVID-19. The CDR3 reads CASSLVVQGSRTAFF. CDR3 DNA: TGTGCCAGCAGCTTAGTAGTTCAGGGGTCCCGGACTGCTTTCTTT.